These 8 T cell receptor beta chains came from one sample sequenced in a study of cytomegalovirus exposure and HLA in healthy donors listed by TCRdb under 2017. Library method: the immunoSEQ multiplex PCR assay. For the multiplex PCR, a mixture combining 60 forward primers for TCR Vbeta segments and 13 reverse primers for TCR Jbeta segments was used. The clones in this table, taken by TCRdb from immuneACCESS, are in-frame only. Not every clone is retained; where verified, under half of the shortfall comes from an unresolved V gene, and the cause of the rest is unknown. The sample's table covers about 110,000 clones. The leading ten clones occupy about 0.59% of the sample. Sequenced material: PBMCs. These receptors were obtained from a man aged 50-59 years in good health and CMV-seronegative.

With respect to this clone: Other nucleotide sequences from this sample produce the same CDR3. CDR3 sequence (DNA): TGTGCCAGCAGCTTGTCACTAGCGGGATCCTACAATGAGCAGTTCTTC. It is translated as CASSLSLAGSYNEQFF. The chain has TRBV7-9 and TRBJ2-1; 10 bases match TRBD2. Germline V gene sequence: CDR1 SEHNR, CDR2 FQNEAQ (reference sequence). This CDR3 has 16 residues. With 3 bases clipped from V and 1 base from J, the junction kept 3 bases outside the gene matches. The full variable domain, its missing parts supplied by reference TRBV7-9 and TRBJ2-1, is DTGVSQNPRHKITKRGQNVTFRCDPISEHNRLYWYRQTLGQGPEFLTYFQNEAQLEKSRLLSDRFSAERPKGSFSTLEIQRTEQGDSAMYLCASSLSLAGSYNEQFFGPGTRLTVL.

CDR3 residues: CASSPPGPTGSNQPQHF. The CDR3 DNA follows: TGTGCCAGCTCACCACCGGGGCCGACAGGGTCCAATCAGCCCCAGCATTTT. This chain joins TRBV18 and TRBJ1-5, with 7 bases fitting TRBD1. V was clipped by 0 bases and J by 3 bases; unmatched bases: 8. This CDR3 spans 17 amino acids. Germline CDR1 reads KGHSH; CDR2 reads LQKENI.

The genes are TRBV5-6 and TRBJ1-4, with a tentative D call TRBD1 (5 bases). Germline V gene lookup returns CDR1 SGHDT and CDR2 YYEEEE. The CDR3 runs to 16 residues. V was clipped by 2 bases and J by 3 bases, with 14 bases between them. CDR3 amino acids: CASSFGANGPNEKLFF. The CDR3 DNA is TGTGCCAGCAGCTTTGGGGCAAATGGCCCTAATGAAAAACTGTTTTTT. The entire variable domain, with the rest obtained from reference TRBV5-6 and TRBJ1-4, is as follows: DAGVTQSPTHLIKTRGQQVTLRCSPKSGHDTVSWYQQALGQGPQFIFQYYEEEERQRGNFPDRFSGHQFPNYSSELNVNALLLGDSALYLCASSFGANGPNEKLFFGSGTQLSVL.

The chain recombines TRBV4-1 with TRBJ2-4; 7 bases match TRBD1. CDR1 and CDR2 (germline): MGHRA, YSYEKL. There are 16 residues in the CDR3. The V gene end was trimmed by 0 bases and the J gene end by 6 bases; junction bases not matched to a gene: 8. CDR3 nucleotides: TGCGCCAGCAGCCAAGATACCAACAGGGGTGCAAACATTCAGTACTTC. It is translated as CASSQDTNRGANIQYF.

The genes are TRBV9 and TRBJ1-1, with D tentatively TRBD1 (5 bases). CDR1 SGDLS and CDR2 YYNGEE come from the germline V gene. The CDR3 contains 14 residues. Trimming cost V 0 bases and J 4 bases, with 10 bases left between them. Here the CDR3 reads CASSVELGGTEAFF. CDR3 sequence (DNA): TGTGCCAGCAGCGTAGAACTGGGGGGCACTGAAGCTTTCTTT. Looking up the rest from reference TRBV9 and TRBJ1-1 gives the full variable domain: DSGVTQTPKHLITATGQRVTLRCSPRSGDLSVYWYQQSLDQGLQFLIQYYNGEERAKGNILERFSAQQFPDLHSELNLSSLELGDSALYFCASSVELGGTEAFFGQGTRLTVV.

This CDR3 reads CASSRQGTNYGYTF. DNA of the CDR3: TGCGCCAGCAGCCGACAGGGGACGAACTATGGCTACACCTTC. The genes are TRBV4-1 and TRBJ1-2; 8 bases line up with TRBD1. The ends lost 4 bases at V and 2 bases at J; junction bases unmatched: 3. Germline loops: CDR1 MGHRA, CDR2 YSYEKL. This CDR3 is 14 amino acids long.

The gene calls are TRBV11-2 and TRBJ2-3, with a tentative D call TRBD2 (5 bases). The V end was cut by 3 bases, the J end by 1 base, with 5 bases between. Germline CDR1 SGHAT, CDR2 FQNNGV. The CDR3 covers 13 residues. CDR3 coding DNA: TGTGCCAGCAGCTTGGAGGGCACAGATACGCAGTATTTT. The encoded protein is CASSLEGTDTQYF.

The CDR3 loop reads CASRRDATNEKLFF. As DNA, the CDR3 is TGCGCCAGCAGGCGGGATGCAACTAATGAAAAACTGTTTTTT. The V call is TRBV5-1, the J call TRBJ1-4; D unresolved. Germline V gene lookup returns CDR1 SGHRS and CDR2 YFSETQ. This CDR3 has 14 amino acids. V lost 5 bases, J lost 0 bases, and 8 bases lay in between.